This T cell receptor beta chain was captured in a study of T cell changes during pregnancy in multiple sclerosis. Sequencing was performed with immunoSEQ multiplex PCR; in TCRdb, only in-frame clones are kept and a portion is missing. The data show roughly 40,000 clones, 75% to 95% seen once. The CDR3 loop spans 15 amino acids. Per the germline V gene, CDR1 is LNHNV and CDR2 is YYDKDF (reference sequence). The trim removed 2 bases at V and 6 bases at J, leaving 9 bases unmatched. This TCR was recovered from a female donor in good health, enrolled as a control in a pregnancy study. This chain connects TRBV15 to TRBJ2-5; 7 bases are a match to TRBD1. This material consisted of CD4+ T cells from peripheral blood mononuclear cells, taken after pregnancy. The CDR3: CATSRHDRVPKTQYF. For the CDR3, the DNA is TGTGCCACCAGCAGACATGACAGGGTGCCTAAGACCCAGTACTTC.